These T cell receptor beta chains were read from a single sample in a study of shared clonotypes between healthy human individuals. TCRdb keeps only in-frame clones here, not all; method: immunoSEQ multiplex PCR. Altogether 2 million to 2.5 million clones are present, approximately 95% being singletons, with the ten largest covering 0.1% to 0.15%. The source material was naive CD4+ T cells sorted from blood. The source is a man between 18 and 29 years old in good health. Both conserved end residues are part of each CDR3. Part of the rows lack a size; the others show once, few, many or a class for expanded clones.

v_call	clone_size	j_call	cdr3_aa
TRBV6-6	-	TRBJ2-7	CASSSLAYEQYF
TRBV6-6	-	TRBJ1-2	CASSYAEGRNYGYTF
TRBV5-4	-	TRBJ1-1	CASSDYRDGSTEAFF
TRBV18	-	TRBJ1-5	CASSPNGQGSNQPQHF
TRBV4-1	-	TRBJ2-5	CASSQNGVSYETQYF
TRBV6-5	-	TRBJ2-3	CASKRGMTSTDTQYF
TRBV29-1	-	TRBJ2-2	CSVGDRVVGELFF
TRBV2	-	TRBJ1-2	CASRPDASYGYTF
TRBV10-3	-	TRBJ1-5	CAISESHRDQPQHF
TRBV10-2	-	TRBJ1-2	CASSERTGARGYTF
TRBV11-2	once	TRBJ2-7	CASSSMRRARGYYEQYF
TRBV6-6	-	TRBJ2-3	CASSYSSRAGTDTQYF
TRBV6-1	-	TRBJ2-7	CASSDIYEQYF
TRBV6-5	-	TRBJ2-3	CASSSMTFSTDTQYF
TRBV5-1	-	TRBJ2-7	CASSLNLAGGEEQYF
TRBV18	-	TRBJ2-1	CASLAAPHNEQFF
TRBV9	-	TRBJ2-3	CASSVGQVRDTQYF
TRBV6-5	-	TRBJ2-7	CASTPLGRAYEQYF
TRBV27	-	TRBJ1-1	CASSLVQSYTEAFF
TRBV9	-	TRBJ1-2	CASSPSTGLFYGYTF
TRBV5-4	-	TRBJ2-3	CASSFRAHGPSDTQYF
TRBV29-1	once	TRBJ2-7	CSAIIPVTGNYEQYF
TRBV7-9	-	TRBJ2-7	CASSLFNEQYF
TRBV28	-	TRBJ1-2	CASSSSRTVNGYTF
TRBV12-5	-	TRBJ2-7	CASSWTESTYEQYF
TRBV7-3	-	TRBJ2-1	CASSLNRGPYNEQFF
TRBV2	-	TRBJ1-1	CATGATPFEAFF
TRBV6-6	-	TRBJ2-2	CATGLAGSTGELFF
TRBV27	-	TRBJ1-2	CASGLWRTHYGYTF
TRBV20-1	-	TRBJ2-3	CSAAWPQYF
TRBV19	-	TRBJ1-6	CASSLSGTGTYNSPLHF
TRBV5-6	-	TRBJ2-7	CASSVWDFPYEQYF
TRBV5-4	few	TRBJ2-2	CASSLAFGGGTGELFF
TRBV12-5	-	TRBJ2-7	CASGSLEREQYF
TRBV5-1	-	TRBJ1-4	CASSEVGTGVEKLFF
TRBV14	-	TRBJ1-6	CASSLDPSYNSPLHF
TRBV25-1	-	TRBJ1-4	CASSDLRQGGELFF
TRBV15	-	TRBJ2-1	CATSRDSLSYSYNEQFF
TRBV30	once	TRBJ1-5	CAWSITGTGQPQHF
TRBV11-2	-	TRBJ2-1	CASSLVAGPNNEQFF
TRBV7-9	-	TRBJ2-7	CASSLGPQSSYEQYF
TRBV4-3	-	TRBJ2-1	CASSQESGYNEQFF